This record looks at one T cell receptor beta chain sequence and its context. Authors' methods: Nucleated cell counts were estimated from reference gene primer amplification. Repertoires were generated with immunoSEQ multiplex PCR, while TCRdb's copy carries only in-frame clones and drops some. Clone size and V and J calls were adopted from that table, with D and trimming inferred from the DNA. Of some 260,000 clones listed, more than 70% are singletons. This sample is drawn from a study of blood T cell repertoires in COVID-19. Study-wide background: There were acute and convalescent COVID-19 samples, and they came from the United States, Italy and Spain. In each case, the material was cDNA or gDNA derived from T cells, B-cell-depleted T cells, or PBMCs.

CDR1 SGHDT and CDR2 YYEEEE come from the germline V gene. The CDR3 length is 15 residues. Between the trimmed V and J ends, which lost 0 bases and 6 bases, there was a span of 13 bases. The origin of this receptor is a woman aged 18 to 35 with acute or convalescent COVID-19. The V call is TRBV5-6, the J call TRBJ1-5; a possible D gene is TRBD1 (5 bases). The sequenced material came from peripheral blood. The CDR3, as DNA: TGTGCCAGCAGCTTGGCCGGGGGGGAGGTTCAGCCCCAGCATTTT. Translated, it gives CASSLAGGEVQPQHF.